The TCR beta chain under discussion was sequenced for a study of technical replicates of blood from a few donors (dated by TCRdb to the late 2010s). The CDR3, cysteine through phenylalanine, is 16 amino acids long. This entry keeps only the CDR3 DNA: 48 bases, framed from base 1. CDR1 is given as SNHLY and CDR2 as FYNNEI, both from the germline V gene. The V end gives up 8 bases and the J end 2 bases, leaving 12 bases in the junction not matched to a gene. Receptors were amplified or captured by the immunoSEQ multiplex PCR assay. Drawn from immuneACCESS, this table holds only the in-frame rearrangements with V and J called that TCRdb kept. Clones are partly lost; checked studies trace under half to an unresolved V gene and leave the rest unexplained. Here the sample has about 90,000 clones; about 94% occur a single time. Around 0.25% of the sample lies in the top ten. This clone is a singleton in its sample. The specificity of this receptor is unknown. No base quality information exists; no much larger clone differs at one position.

Here the chain combines TRBV2 and TRBJ1-1; TRBD1 aligns with 9 central bases. This clonotype was sampled from a human donor in good health. The sample consisted of T cells isolated from PBMCs. The CDR3 reads CASSLFRDRDNTEAFF. The bases read TGTGCCAGCTCCCTCTTCCGGGACAGGGACAACACTGAAGCTTTCTTT.